The 21 T cell receptor beta chains presented below share a single source sample, sequenced in a study of cytomegalovirus exposure and HLA in healthy donors. Amplification used 60 Vbeta primers and 13 Jbeta primers. The assay was immunoSEQ multiplex PCR, and TCRdb's table has in-frame clones only and misses some. The table lists under 150,000 clones, about four fifths of them singletons. Sequencing was performed on PBMCs. Source of these receptors: a male donor in good health and CMV-seronegative.

This chain links TRBV6-5 with TRBJ2-1; tentative D call: TRBD2 (6 bases). CDR1 is MNHEY, CDR2 SVGAGI, per germline. V dropped 5 bases and J dropped 0 bases, with 11 bases sitting between them. The CDR3 sequence is 15 residues long. Written as DNA, the CDR3 is TGTGCCAGCAGTCGGGACGGGAGCTCCTACAATGAGCAGTTCTTC. It translates to CASSRDGSSYNEQFF.

This sequence joins TRBV11-1 and TRBJ2-2; D gene uncertain. Trimming removed 1 base from V and 2 bases from J, with 5 bases in between. CDR1 SGHAT and CDR2 FQDESV come from the germline V gene (reference sequence). The CDR3 contains 14 residues. CDR3 nucleotides: TGTGCCAGCAGCTTAGGACAAAACACCGGGGAGCTGTTTTTT. It encodes CASSLGQNTGELFF. Full variable domain (missing parts from reference TRBV11-1 and TRBJ2-2): EAEVAQSPRYKITEKSQAVAFWCDPISGHATLYWYRQILGQGPELLVQFQDESVVDDSQLPKDRFSAERLKGVDSTLKIQPAELGDSAMYLCASSLGQNTGELFFGEGSRLTVL.

The chain uses TRBV18 and TRBJ2-6; D is undetermined. The V gene lost 3 bases and the J gene lost 0 bases, with 9 bases spanning the gap. From germline, CDR1 is KGHSH and CDR2 LQKENI. This CDR3 region has 16 residues. This chain's CDR3 is CASSPLSPSGANVLTF. CDR3 nucleotides: TGTGCCAGCTCACCCCTTAGTCCCTCTGGGGCCAACGTCCTGACTTTC.

A note on this clone: One end of the junction does not line up with germline, which may come from a read error. The CDR3 reads CSSSSPRHRAEQFF. CDR3 sequence (DNA): TGTTCCAGCAGCTCGCCACGCCACAGGGCTGAGCAGTTCTTC. The chain employs TRBV7-9 and TRBJ2-1; tentatively, D is TRBD1 (6 bases). Germline-derived CDR1 and CDR2 are SEHNR and FQNEAQ (reference sequence). The CDR3 is 14 amino acids.

The chain employs TRBV28 and TRBJ2-7; D is possibly TRBD1 (6 bases). CDR1 is MDHEN, CDR2 SYDVKM, per germline. This CDR3 is 12 amino acids long. The V gene lost 6 bases and the J gene lost 0 bases, with 6 bases spanning the gap. CDR3 coding DNA: TGTGCCAGCAGCAGGGGCTCCTACGAGCAGTACTTC. Its protein product is CASSRGSYEQYF.

This clone was recorded a few times. The sample holds other DNA sequences that translate to the same CDR3. This rearrangement joins TRBV7-6 to TRBJ2-1; D gene ambiguous. CDR1 and CDR2 from the germline V gene are SGHVS and FNYEAQ. V shed 3 bases and J shed 0 bases, with 9 bases lying between them. The CDR3 is 15 amino acids. CDR3 nucleotide sequence: TGTGCCAGCAGCTTGGCAGCGAGCTCCTACAATGAGCAGTTCTTC. Protein sequence: CASSLAASSYNEQFF.

The chain uses TRBV19 and TRBJ2-1; 11 bases line up with TRBD2. Per germline, CDR1 LNHDA and CDR2 SQIVND (reference sequence). V lost 5 bases to trimming and J lost 9 bases; unmatched junction nucleotides: 9. This CDR3 comprises 15 residues. CDR3: CASSAPGGLAVEQFF. The CDR3 nucleotides read TGTGCCAGTAGTGCTCCGGGGGGACTAGCGGTTGAGCAGTTCTTC.

This chain joins TRBV27 and TRBJ1-1, with a possible D match to TRBD1 (5 bases). The CDR3 is made up of 15 amino acids. Trimming took 0 bases from V and 4 from J, leaving 12 bases between them. Looked up from germline, CDR1 is MNHEY and CDR2 is SMNVEV (reference sequence). CDR3 residues: CASSLSPGVGTEAFF. The CDR3 bases are TGTGCCAGCAGTTTATCACCGGGGGTGGGCACTGAAGCTTTCTTT.

J is TRBJ1-2 and V is TRBV28; perhaps TRBD1 as D (5 bases). CDR1 and CDR2 from the germline V gene are MDHEN and SYDVKM. The CDR3 totals 13 residues. Between the trimmed V and J ends, which lost 3 bases and 8 bases, there was a span of 13 bases. CDR3 in amino acids: CASSFFRGRGYTF. Written as DNA, the CDR3 is TGTGCCAGCAGTTTCTTTAGGGGCAGAGGCTACACCTTC.

This clone was recorded only once. The gene calls are TRBV11-3 and TRBJ2-7, with 10 nucleotides matching TRBD2. The CDR3 is 14 amino acids. With V trimmed by 1 base and J by 7 bases, 4 bases remained unmatched. CDR1 and CDR2 (germline): SGHNT, YENEEA. As DNA, the CDR3 is TGTGCCAGCAGCTTAGCTAGCGGGAGTGGGGAGCAGTACTTC. This codes for CASSLASGSGEQYF.

Comment on this clone: The same CDR3 is also encoded by other DNA sequences in this sample. J is TRBJ2-5 and V is TRBV18; 10 bases align to TRBD1. There are 14 residues in the CDR3. Germline trimming cut 6 bases from V and 5 bases from J; bases unmatched to any gene: 6. Germline V gives CDR1 KGHSH, CDR2 LQKENI. CDR3 DNA: TGTGCCAGCTCCCCCGGGACAGGGGACGAGACCCAGTACTTC. It translates to CASSPGTGDETQYF.

With regard to this clone: This specimen includes other DNA sequences encoding the same CDR3. The CDR3 here is CASSPGTGPYEQYF. CDR3 coding DNA: TGTGCCAGTAGCCCCGGGACAGGACCTTACGAGCAGTACTTC. This rearrangement joins TRBV19 to TRBJ2-7; 8 bases agree with TRBD1. Germline V gene data show CDR1 as LNHDA and CDR2 as SQIVND (reference sequence). This CDR3 spans 14 amino acids. V was pared by 6 bases and J by 4 bases, with 8 bases of the junction left unmatched.

CDR3 amino acids: CASSYGLAGTGELFF. As DNA, the CDR3 is TGTGCCAGCAGTTACGGACTAGCGGGAACCGGGGAGCTGTTTTTT. J is TRBJ2-2 and V is TRBV6-6; the match to TRBD2 covers 12 bases. Germline V gene lookup returns CDR1 MNHNY and CDR2 SVGAGI (reference sequence). Germline trimming cut 2 bases from V and 5 bases from J; bases unmatched to any gene: 0. The CDR3 has 15 residues.

This chain connects TRBV6-6 to TRBJ1-3; no clear D gene. The V and J ends lost 6 bases and 0 bases respectively, with 9 bases between them. This CDR3 contains 14 residues. The germline V gene has CDR1 MNHNY and CDR2 SVGAGI (reference sequence). The CDR3 nucleotides read TGTGCCAGCAGATCACTTGCCTCTGGAAACACCATATATTTT. Translation: CASRSLASGNTIYF.

V usage is TRBV10-3 and J usage is TRBJ2-3, with D hard to call. The CDR3 length is 11 residues. In germline, CDR1 is ENHRY, CDR2 SYGVKD. The V end lost 5 bases, the J end lost 5 bases, and 5 bases lay between the germline ends. The chain's CDR3 is CAISSRDTQYF. Here the CDR3 DNA reads TGTGCCATCAGTTCCCGAGATACGCAGTATTTT.

The rearrangement links TRBV7-6 to TRBJ2-7, with 7 bases fitting TRBD1. The CDR3 runs 14 residues. V shed 5 bases and J 4 bases; nucleotides not matched to a gene: 8. Germline CDR1 is SGHVS and CDR2 is FNYEAQ. CDR3 sequence (DNA): TGTGCCAGCAGCCCCAGGGACAGAGAATACGAGCAGTACTTC. Its translation is CASSPRDREYEQYF.

This clone appeared a few times. The chain carries TRBV6-4 and TRBJ2-2; 10 bases agree with TRBD1. V was pared by 8 bases and J by 3 bases, with 3 bases of the junction left unmatched. Germline CDR1 is MRHNA and CDR2 is SNTAGT. The length of the CDR3 is 14 residues. Here the CDR3 DNA reads TGTGCCAGCCGGGGACAGGGGCACACCGGGGAGCTGTTTTTT. Translating gives CASRGQGHTGELFF.

The chain uses TRBV4-1 and TRBJ1-4; TRBD1 might be the D (5 bases). Germline values: CDR1 MGHRA, CDR2 YSYEKL. This CDR3 spans 16 amino acids. Trimming took 1 base from V and 3 from J, leaving 12 bases between them. In DNA form, the CDR3 reads TGCGCCAGCAGCCAAGTTCCGGGGGTGCCTAATGAAAAACTGTTTTTT. It yields the protein CASSQVPGVPNEKLFF.

This clone was recorded a few times. This chain connects TRBV19 to TRBJ1-1; D call uncertain. The CDR3 extends over 15 amino acids. Germline V gene lookup returns CDR1 LNHDA and CDR2 SQIVND (reference sequence). The V end lost 3 bases, the J end lost 1 base, and 12 bases lay between the germline ends. The CDR3 sequence is CASSIGGGENTEAFF. The CDR3 DNA sequence: TGTGCCAGTAGTATTGGTGGTGGAGAGAACACTGAAGCTTTCTTT.

The V gene is TRBV14, the J gene TRBJ1-2, with 12 bases fitting TRBD1. V lost 2 bases and J lost 8; bases outside the gene matches: 9. The germline CDR1 and CDR2 sequences are SGHDN and FVKESK. The CDR3 has 16 residues. CDR3 in amino acids: CASSQFSGTGGRGYTF. The CDR3 nucleotides are TGTGCCAGCAGCCAATTCTCAGGGACAGGGGGCCGGGGCTACACCTTC. Full variable domain (missing parts from reference TRBV14 and TRBJ1-2): EAGVTQFPSHSVIEKGQTVTLRCDPISGHDNLYWYRRVMGKEIKFLLHFVKESKQDESGMPNNRFLAERTGGTYSTLKVQPAELEDSGVYFCASSQFSGTGGRGYTFGSGTRLTVV.

CDR3 region: CASTQGAPSAPDEQFF. The CDR3 DNA is TGTGCCAGTACCCAAGGGGCCCCTAGCGCCCCGGATGAGCAGTTCTTC. The chain has TRBV19 and TRBJ2-1, with D perhaps matching TRBD2 (6 bases). Germline V gene sequence: CDR1 LNHDA, CDR2 SQIVND (reference sequence). The V and J ends lost 7 bases and 8 bases respectively, with 24 bases between them. CDR3 length equals 16 residues.